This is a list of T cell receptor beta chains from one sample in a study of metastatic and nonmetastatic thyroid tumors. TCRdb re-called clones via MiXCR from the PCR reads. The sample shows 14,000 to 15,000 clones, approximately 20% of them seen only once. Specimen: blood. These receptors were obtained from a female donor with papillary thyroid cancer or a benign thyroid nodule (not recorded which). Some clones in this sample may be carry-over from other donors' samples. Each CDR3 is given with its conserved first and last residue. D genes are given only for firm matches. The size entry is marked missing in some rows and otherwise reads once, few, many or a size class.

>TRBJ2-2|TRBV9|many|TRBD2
CASSRLAGEGGELFF
TGTGCCAGCAGCCGTCTGGCGGGAGAAGGCGGGGAGCTGTTTTTT
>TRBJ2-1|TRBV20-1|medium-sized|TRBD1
CSAPRSGQGALSEQFF
TGCAGTGCCCCTAGATCAGGACAGGGGGCGCTCAGTGAGCAGTTCTTC
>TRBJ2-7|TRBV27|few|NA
CASRWLARYYQQYF
TGTGCCAGCAGATGGCTAGCGCGGTACTACCAGCAGTACTTC
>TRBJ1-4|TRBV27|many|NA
CASSLDLSANEKLFF
TGTGCCAGCAGTTTAGATTTGTCAGCTAATGAAAAACTGTTTTTT
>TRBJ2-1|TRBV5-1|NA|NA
CTSSASGLPNNEQFF
TGCACCAGCAGCGCCTCGGGATTACCGAACAATGAGCAGTTCTTC
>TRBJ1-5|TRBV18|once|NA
CASSPGQFNSNQPQHF
TGTGCCAGCTCACCAGGACAGTTCAATAGCAATCAGCCCCAGCATTTT
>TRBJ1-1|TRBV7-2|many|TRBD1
CASSSIYRGTTEAFF
TGTGCCAGCAGCTCAATCTACAGGGGAACCACTGAAGCTTTCTTT
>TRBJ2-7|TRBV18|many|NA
CASSPPLYSYEQYF
TGTGCCAGCTCACCCCCTCTATATTCGTACGAGCAGTACTTC
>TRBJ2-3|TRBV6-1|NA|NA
CASTPGYSTDTQYF
TGTGCCAGCACCCCAGGGTATAGCACAGATACGCAGTATTTT
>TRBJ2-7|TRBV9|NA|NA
CASRSGLPGEQYF
TGTGCCAGCAGATCTGGTCTACCGGGAGAGCAGTACTTC
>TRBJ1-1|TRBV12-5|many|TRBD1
CASGPKPGQGLGTEAFF
TGTGCTAGTGGGCCTAAACCGGGACAGGGTTTGGGCACTGAAGCTTTCTTT
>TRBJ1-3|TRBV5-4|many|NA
CASSLSFGTIYF
TGTGCCAGCAGCTTGTCGTTCGGGACCATATATTTT
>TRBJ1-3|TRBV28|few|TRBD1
CASSPRTGGNTIYF
TGTGCCAGCAGTCCAAGGACAGGAGGAAACACCATATATTTT
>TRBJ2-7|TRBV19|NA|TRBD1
CASSIARTGLEYEQYF
TGCGCCAGTAGTATAGCCCGGACAGGGTTGGAATACGAGCAGTACTTC
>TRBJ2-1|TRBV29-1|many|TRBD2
CSVHGRLAVYNEQFF
TGCAGCGTGCACGGCCGACTAGCTGTGTACAATGAGCAGTTCTTC
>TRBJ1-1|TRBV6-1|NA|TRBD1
CASRTGTGGTEAFF
TGTGCCAGCAGGACCGGGACAGGGGGGACTGAAGCTTTCTTT
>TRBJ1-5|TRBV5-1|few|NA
CASSLSGGNQPQHF
TGCGCCAGCAGCTTGTCAGGGGGCAATCAGCCCCAGCATTTT
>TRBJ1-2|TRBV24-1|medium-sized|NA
CATSDRGANYGYTF
TGTGCCACCAGTGATCGCGGGGCTAACTATGGCTACACCTTC
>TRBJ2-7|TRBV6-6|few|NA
CATSYAGKSSYEQYF
TGTGCCACCAGTTACGCCGGGAAGAGCTCCTACGAGCAGTACTTC
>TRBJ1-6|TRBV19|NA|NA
CASSPTRGTNDNSPLHF
TGTGCCAGTAGCCCGACCCGTGGGACAAACGATAATTCACCCCTCCACTTT
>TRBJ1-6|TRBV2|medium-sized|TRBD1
CAGLDRDVSPLHF
TGTGCCGGGTTAGACAGGGACGTGTCACCCCTCCACTTT
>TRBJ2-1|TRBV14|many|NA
CASSQGDGAGSSYNEQFF
TGTGCCAGCAGCCAAGGGGATGGGGCGGGATCCTCCTACAATGAGCAGTTCTTC
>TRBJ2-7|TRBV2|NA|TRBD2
CASSLAGATYEQYF
TGTGCCAGCAGTCTAGCGGGGGCTACGTACGAGCAGTACTTC
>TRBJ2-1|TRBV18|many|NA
CASSPRQALGNEQFF
TGTGCCAGCTCACCACGGCAGGCCTTGGGGAATGAGCAGTTCTTC
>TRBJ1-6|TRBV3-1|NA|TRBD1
CASSPRTGGFSPLHF
TGTGCCAGCAGCCCTAGGACAGGGGGTTTTTCACCCCTCCACTTT
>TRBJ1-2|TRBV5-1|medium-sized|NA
CASSFAGLDGYTF
TGCGCCAGCAGCTTTGCAGGTCTTGATGGCTACACCTTC
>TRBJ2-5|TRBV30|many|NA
CAWSDKETQYF
TGTGCCTGGAGTGACAAAGAGACCCAGTACTTC
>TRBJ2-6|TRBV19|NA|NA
CASSTFNKGLSGANVLTF
TGTGCCAGTAGTACCTTCAATAAGGGTCTCTCTGGGGCCAACGTCCTGACTTTC
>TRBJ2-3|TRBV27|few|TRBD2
CASSLVTSGFTDTQYF
TGTGCCAGCAGTTTGGTGACTAGCGGGTTCACAGATACGCAGTATTTT
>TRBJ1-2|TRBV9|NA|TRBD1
CASSPATGCYGYTF
TGTGCCAGCAGCCCCGCGACAGGGTGTTATGGCTACACCTTC
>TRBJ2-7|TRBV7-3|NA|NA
CASSYQEEQYF
TGTGCCAGCTCCTACCAGGAGGAGCAGTACTTC
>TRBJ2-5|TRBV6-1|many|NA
CASSTQEGGGETQYF
TGTGCCAGCAGCACCCAGGAAGGAGGGGGAGAGACCCAGTACTTC
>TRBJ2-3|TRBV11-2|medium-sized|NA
CASSWRGPFDTQYF
TGTGCCAGCAGCTGGAGGGGGCCGTTCGATACGCAGTATTTT
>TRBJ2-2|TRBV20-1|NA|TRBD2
CRARDQFGRALNTGELVF
TGCAGAGCTAGAGATCAATTCGGGAGGGCCCTGAACACCGGGGAGCTGGTTTTT
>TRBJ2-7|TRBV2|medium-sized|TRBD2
CASSEGLAGGYEQYF
TGTGCCAGCAGTGAGGGTCTAGCGGGAGGATACGAGCAGTACTTC
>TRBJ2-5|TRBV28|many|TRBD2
CASSFGGTTETQYF
TGTGCCAGCAGTTTTGGTGGGACTACGGAGACCCAGTACTTC
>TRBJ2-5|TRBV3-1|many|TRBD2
CASSQDHPTSGSGEETQYF
TGTGCCAGCAGCCAAGACCATCCGACTAGCGGGAGCGGAGAAGAGACCCAGTACTTC
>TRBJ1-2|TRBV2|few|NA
CASREGSQANYGYTF
TGTGCCAGCAGAGAAGGTTCCCAAGCTAACTATGGCTACACCTTC
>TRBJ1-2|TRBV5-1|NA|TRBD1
CASSLGDRDYGYTF
TGCGCCAGCAGCTTGGGGGACAGGGACTATGGCTACACCTTC
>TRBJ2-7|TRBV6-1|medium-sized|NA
CASSVLGSSYEQYF
TGTGCCAGCAGCGTACTGGGGAGCTCCTACGAGCAGTACTTC
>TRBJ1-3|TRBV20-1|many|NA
CSAPRGNTIYF
TGCAGTGCTCCCAGGGGAAACACCATATATTTT
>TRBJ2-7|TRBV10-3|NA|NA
CAISAGTRISHQYF
TGTGCCATCAGCGCCGGGACACGGATCTCCCATCAGTACTTC
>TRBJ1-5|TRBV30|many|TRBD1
CAWTGQGARGNQPQHF
TGTGCCTGGACGGGACAGGGGGCGCGGGGCAATCAGCCCCAGCATTTT
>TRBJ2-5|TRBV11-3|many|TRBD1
CASSLTGGAIPYQETQYF
TGTGCCAGCAGCTTAACAGGGGGCGCCATCCCTTACCAAGAGACCCAGTACTTC
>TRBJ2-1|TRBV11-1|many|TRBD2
CASSSTSGRDNEQFF
TGTGCCAGCAGCTCGACTAGCGGGAGGGACAATGAGCAGTTCTTC
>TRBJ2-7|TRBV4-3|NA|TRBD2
CASSPGTSGSHEQYF
TGCGCCAGCAGCCCCGGGACTAGCGGGAGCCACGAGCAGTACTTC
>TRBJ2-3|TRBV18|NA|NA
CASSPPSTDTQYF
TGTGCCAGCTCACCACCTTCGACAGATACGCAGTATTTT
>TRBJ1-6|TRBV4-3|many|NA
CASSQGDLGVSPLHF
TGCGCCAGCAGCCAAGGGGACCTGGGAGTTTCACCCCTCCACTTT
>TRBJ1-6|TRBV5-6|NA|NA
CASSLMASNSPLHF
TGTGCCAGCAGCTTAATGGCCAGTAATTCACCCCTCCACTTT
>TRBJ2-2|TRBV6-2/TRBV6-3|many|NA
CASSQRVGGMNTGELFF
TGTGCCAGCAGTCAACGGGTTGGCGGGATGAACACCGGGGAGCTGTTTTTT
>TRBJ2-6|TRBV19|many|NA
CASSADSSGANVLTF
TGTGCCAGTAGTGCGGACTCCTCTGGGGCCAACGTCCTGACTTTC